This T cell receptor beta chain stems from a study of shared clonotypes between healthy human individuals. As for the study in general: Donors were two women and three men aged 18 to 49.

The study's findings and limits: Naive subsets, compared against memory subsets, generally had larger estimated richness values.

Deep was the level at which the assay was run. Using immunoSEQ multiplex PCR, the repertoire was profiled, and TCRdb retains in-frame clones only, with some absent. The sample gives some 2,000,000 clones, around 95% of which show up once; 0.13% is in the top ten. This CDR3 region has 12 residues. V lost 3 bases, J lost 4 bases, and 7 bases lay in between. From germline, CDR1 is SGHAT and CDR2 FQNNGV. CD45RA+ naive and CD45RA-negative memory subsets were separated from CD4+ cells. In regard to this clone: Its antigen is not identified.

The sample was naive CD4+ T cells sorted from blood. The subset was: CD45RA+ positively selected. J is TRBJ2-7 and V is TRBV11-2; D perhaps matches TRBD1 (5 bases). The origin of this receptor is a man in his late teens or twenties in good health. This CDR3 is CASSFRDYEQYF. The CDR3 DNA reads as TGTGCCAGCAGCTTCAGGGATTACGAGCAGTACTTC. The full variable domain, its missing parts supplied by reference TRBV11-2 and TRBJ2-7, is EAGVAQSPRYKIIEKRQSVAFWCNPISGHATLYWYQQILGQGPKLLIQFQNNGVVDDSQLPKDRFSAERLKGVDSTLKIQPAKLEDSAVYLCASSFRDYEQYFGPGTRLTVT.